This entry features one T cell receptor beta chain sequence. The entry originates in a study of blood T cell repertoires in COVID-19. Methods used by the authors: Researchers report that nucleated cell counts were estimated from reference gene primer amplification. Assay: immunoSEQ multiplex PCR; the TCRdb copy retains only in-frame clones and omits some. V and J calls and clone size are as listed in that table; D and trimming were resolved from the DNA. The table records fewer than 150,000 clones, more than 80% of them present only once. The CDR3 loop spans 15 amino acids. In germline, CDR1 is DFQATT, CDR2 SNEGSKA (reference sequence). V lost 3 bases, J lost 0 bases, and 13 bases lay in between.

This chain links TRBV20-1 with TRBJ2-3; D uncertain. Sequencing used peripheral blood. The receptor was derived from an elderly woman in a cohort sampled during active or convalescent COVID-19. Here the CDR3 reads CSASSAQESTDTQYF. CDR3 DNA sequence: TGCAGTGCTAGTTCGGCGCAGGAAAGCACAGATACGCAGTATTTT.